Presented here are 3 T cell receptor beta chains from one specimen sequenced in a study of T-cell memory formation after mild COVID-19. TCRdb re-called the 5' RACE reads through MiXCR, storing one row per CDR3 protein. The repertoire holds roughly 450,000 distinct CDR3 sequences, 15% to 20% seen once, with roughly an eighth in the top ten. Sequences were obtained from PBMCs or a T cell subset sorted from them (not recorded which). The receptors derive from an adult woman who had mild COVID-19 (a few samples of this study predate the infection). Cell type and time point are not known.

This clonotype was picked up a small number of times. This rearrangement joins TRBV12-3 or TRBV12-4 to TRBJ1-6; a possible D gene is TRBD1 (6 bases). The V and J ends lost 6 bases and 13 bases respectively, with 19 bases between them. The CDR3 is 14 residues long. CDR3 bases: TGTGCCAGCAGCCTGGGACACTCCGTAGCGCCCCTCCACTTT. Amino acid sequence: CASSLGHSVAPLHF.

V is TRBV2 and J is TRBJ2-7; the match to TRBD2 covers 9 bases. The CDR3 consists of 16 residues. The V and J ends lost 1 base and 6 bases, in that order; junction bases with no gene match: 10. Per the germline V gene, CDR1 is SNHLY and CDR2 is FYNNEI. The CDR3 protein is CASSEGASGMIGEQYF. The CDR3 coding sequence is TGTGCCAGCAGTGAAGGGGCTAGCGGGATGATAGGCGAGCAGTACTTC.

This clonotype came up a few times. The chain combines TRBV3-1 with TRBJ1-1; D is undetermined. The CDR3 has 15 amino acids. V was trimmed by 4 bases and J by 5 bases, leaving 17 bases between them. Germline CDR1 reads LGHDT; CDR2 reads YNNKEL (reference sequence). In DNA, the CDR3 is TGTGCCAGCAGCCCCACTTGGGGAGAAGCGACTGAAGCTTTCTTT. Its translation is CASSPTWGEATEAFF.